These 14 T cell receptor beta chains originate from one sample sequenced in a study of blood T cell repertoires in COVID-19. TCRdb keeps only in-frame clones here, not all; method: immunoSEQ multiplex PCR. Among about 97,000 clones listed, around 84% were seen once. The sequenced sample was peripheral blood. These receptors originate from a man aged 50 to 59 with active or convalescent COVID-19.

The rearrangement uses TRBV28 and TRBJ1-4; D gene uncertain. CDR3 length: 12 amino acids. Trimming took off 7 bases at V and 8 bases at J, with 11 bases between the two ends. Germline-derived CDR1 and CDR2 are MDHEN and SYDVKM. CDR3 in DNA: TGTGCCAGCACCCAGTTGGGCGAAAAACTGTTTTTT. It is translated as CASTQLGEKLFF.

The genes are TRBV6-5 and TRBJ1-1; 7 bases fit TRBD1. CDR3 length: 14 residues. Unmatched junction bases numbered 12, after V lost 7 bases and J lost 7 bases. Germline-derived CDR1 and CDR2 are MNHEY and SVGAGI. The CDR3 here is CASTSDREVGEAFF. CDR3 DNA: TGTGCCAGCACTTCCGACAGGGAGGTGGGTGAAGCTTTCTTT.

The rearrangement joins TRBV5-4 to TRBJ1-2, with unresolved D. Trimming took off 4 bases at V and 6 bases at J, with 13 bases between the two ends. From germline, CDR1 is SGHNT and CDR2 YYREEE (reference sequence). This CDR3 has 13 amino acids. CDR3 sequence reads: CASSTTGINGYTF. DNA for the CDR3: TGTGCCAGCAGCACCACGGGGATTAATGGCTACACCTTC.

In its sample, this clone was seen once. V is TRBV15 and J is TRBJ1-4; a weak D match, TRBD1 (6 bases). Germline CDR1 is LNHNV and CDR2 is YYDKDF (reference sequence). The CDR3 spans 15 residues. Trimming pared 5 bases from V and 0 bases from J, leaving 10 bases between. For the CDR3, the DNA is TGTGCCACCAGCGCTCACAGGGCAACTAATGAAAAACTGTTTTTT. It encodes CATSAHRATNEKLFF.

In the case of this clone: Germline is not matched at one junction end, which may reflect a read error. The chain is built from TRBV5-6 and TRBJ2-3; tentatively, D is TRBD2 (6 bases). This CDR3 comprises 12 residues. CDR1 and CDR2 (germline): SGHDT, YYEEEE. CDR3 in amino acids: CASSRGLDRRDF. CDR3 in DNA: TGTGCCAGCAGCCGGGGGTTGGATCGGAGAGATTTT.

The rearrangement links TRBV2 to TRBJ1-5; D possibly corresponds to TRBD1 (5 bases). The CDR3 runs 15 residues. Trimming removed 6 bases from V and 2 bases from J, with 14 bases in between. Germline V gives CDR1 SNHLY, CDR2 FYNNEI. CDR3 residues: CASRADGGGNQPQHF. In nucleotides, the CDR3 is TGTGCCAGCAGGGCGGACGGAGGGGGCAATCAGCCCCAGCATTTT.

The V call is TRBV3-1 (or the pseudogene TRBV3-2), the J call TRBJ2-2, with a possible D match to TRBD2 (6 bases). This CDR3 spans 16 amino acids. The V gene lost 4 bases and the J gene lost 0 bases, with 12 bases spanning the gap. Per germline, CDR1 LGHDT and CDR2 YNNKEL (reference sequence). The CDR3 nucleotides read TGTGCCAGCAGCCTCGGGGGTCCGGCGAACACCGGGGAGCTGTTTTTT. This gives the protein CASSLGGPANTGELFF.

The chain is built from TRBV7-9 and TRBJ2-2; D is perhaps TRBD1 (5 bases). The CDR3 is 15 amino acids. Between the trimmed V and J ends, which lost 5 bases and 0 bases, there was a span of 10 bases. CDR1 SEHNR and CDR2 FQNEAQ come from the germline V gene (reference sequence). The CDR3 DNA is TGTGCCAGCAGCCAAGACAGCACGAACACCGGGGAGCTGTTTTTT. It is translated as CASSQDSTNTGELFF.

The chain is built from TRBV5-1 and TRBJ1-5, with 8 bases fitting TRBD1. The germline gives CDR1 SGHRS, CDR2 YFSETQ. CDR3 size: 14 residues. Trimming took 3 bases from V and 5 from J; bases not matched to a gene: 4. The CDR3 DNA sequence: TGCGCCAGCAGCTCGACAGGGGTGGATCAGCCCCAGCATTTT. It is translated as CASSSTGVDQPQHF. The full variable domain, with the rest looked up from reference TRBV5-1 and TRBJ1-5, is KAGVTQTPRYLIKTRGQQVTLSCSPISGHRSVSWYQQTPGQGLQFLFEYFSETQRNKGNFPGRFSGRQFSNSRSEMNVSTLELGDSALYLCASSSTGVDQPQHFGDGTRLSIL.

The genes are TRBV7-9 and TRBJ1-4; D gene uncertain. The V gene's germline CDR1 is SEHNR and CDR2 FQNEAQ (reference sequence). The CDR3 length is 16 residues. Trimming took 1 base from V and 0 from J, leaving 9 bases between them. CDR3 bases: TGTGCCAGCAGCTTAGGGCGGGAAACAACTAATGAAAAACTGTTTTTT. Translating gives CASSLGRETTNEKLFF.

This chain joins TRBV7-8 and TRBJ2-2, with D possibly TRBD1 on 5 matching bases. Trimming removed 6 bases at V and 1 base at J, with 12 bases between. Germline CDR1 is SGHVS and CDR2 is FQNEAQ. CDR3 length equals 15 residues. The CDR3 loop is CASRRLQGNTGELFF. The DNA of the CDR3 is TGTGCCAGCAGACGACTCCAGGGGAACACCGGGGAGCTGTTTTTT.

This chain joins TRBV19 and TRBJ2-5, with TRBD1 matching 9 bases. J gave up 5 bases and V 4 bases, and 5 bases lay outside the gene matches. The CDR3 is 14 amino acids. From germline, CDR1 is LNHDA and CDR2 SQIVND (reference sequence). CDR3 DNA sequence: TGTGCCAGTAGTAGGGGGACAGGGAGGGAGACCCAGTACTTC. It encodes CASSRGTGRETQYF. The variable domain in full, with the rest retrieved from reference TRBV19 and TRBJ2-5, is DGGITQSPKYLFRKEGQNVTLSCEQNLNHDAMYWYRQDPGQGLRLIYYSQIVNDFQKGDIAEGYSVSREKKESFPLTVTSAQKNPTAFYLCASSRGTGRETQYFGPGTRLLVL.

The V and J genes are TRBV15 and TRBJ1-2; TRBD1 might be the D (6 bases). V was pared by 5 bases and J by 2 bases, with 12 bases between. CDR3 length: 14 residues. Germline-derived CDR1 and CDR2 are LNHNV and YYDKDF (reference sequence). The CDR3 here is CATSLTQGNYGYTF. CDR3 sequence (DNA): TGTGCCACCAGCTTGACACAGGGAAACTATGGCTACACCTTC. Full variable domain (missing parts from reference TRBV15 and TRBJ1-2): DAMVIQNPRYQVTQFGKPVTLSCSQTLNHNVMYWYQQKSSQAPKLLFHYYDKDFNNEADTPDNFQSRRPNTSFCFLDIRSPGLGDTAMYLCATSLTQGNYGYTFGSGTRLTVV.

The CDR3 spells CASRDRFLNTEAFF. The CDR3, as DNA: TGCGCCAGCAGGGACAGGTTTCTGAACACTGAAGCTTTCTTT. V and J are TRBV10-2 and TRBJ1-1; 7 nucleotides align to TRBD1. The CDR3 runs to 14 residues. The germline gives CDR1 WSHSY, CDR2 SAAADI. Unmatched junction bases numbered 4, after V lost 6 bases and J lost 0 bases.